These 22 T cell receptor beta chains were all obtained from the same sample, sequenced in a study of T cell repertoires in ileal Crohn's disease. The method was immunoSEQ multiplex PCR; TCRdb's version includes in-frame clones alone and lacks a portion of them. The sample carries 13,000 or so clones, 65% to 85% recorded once. The time point is: neoterminal ileum biopsy at postoperative endoscopy, about 6 months after surgery. Sequenced sample: ileal tissue. These TCRs come from an adult with Crohn's disease.

CDR3 coding DNA: TGCGCCAGCAGTCCCGGCGGGGGAGTTCTGGACATTCAGTACTTC. Translating gives CASSPGGGVLDIQYF. J is TRBJ2-4 and V is TRBV10-1, with TRBD2 matching over 7 bases. Trimming took 5 bases from V and 8 from J; bases not matched to a gene: 12. In germline, CDR1 is WNHNN, CDR2 SYGVQD (reference sequence). The CDR3 covers 15 residues.

The rearrangement joins TRBV6-5 to TRBJ1-2, with D possibly matching TRBD1 (6 bases). Trimming left V 6 bases short and J 6 bases short, with 11 bases between. The CDR3 sequence is 12 residues long. From germline, CDR1 is MNHEY and CDR2 SVGAGI. The CDR3 DNA reads TGTGCCAGCAGATTCCAGGGGCATGGCTACACCTTC. Residues: CASRFQGHGYTF.

The chain is built from TRBV4-2 and TRBJ1-3; D gene unclear. Trimming stripped 1 base from V and 2 bases from J, with 9 bases between. The CDR3 length is 15 residues. Germline-derived CDR1 and CDR2 are LGHNA and YNFKEQ. Here the CDR3 reads CASSQGASPGNTIYF. For the CDR3, the DNA is TGTGCCAGCAGCCAAGGAGCGAGTCCTGGAAACACCATATATTTT.

This sequence joins TRBV18 and TRBJ2-1; possibly TRBD2 for D (6 bases). Between the trimmed V and J ends, which lost 3 bases and 9 bases, there was a span of 9 bases. The CDR3 runs to 12 residues. Germline V lookup: CDR1 KGHSH, CDR2 LQKENI. This CDR3 is CASSPGGSEQFF. CDR3 coding DNA: TGTGCCAGCTCACCGGGAGGTAGTGAGCAGTTCTTC.

This clone appeared once. The chain joins TRBV14 to TRBJ2-1; 7 bases agree with TRBD1. The CDR3 is made up of 14 amino acids. Germline CDR1 and CDR2: SGHDN and FVKESK. V lost 4 bases and J lost 4; bases outside the gene matches: 4. The CDR3 protein is CASSPLTGYNEQFF. CDR3 DNA sequence: TGTGCCAGCAGCCCCCTGACAGGGTACAATGAGCAGTTCTTC.

The chain employs TRBV11-2 and TRBJ2-1; the D gene is possibly TRBD2 (5 bases). V lost 5 bases and J 0 bases, leaving 11 bases between the germline ends. In germline, CDR1 is SGHAT, CDR2 FQNNGV. There are 15 residues in the CDR3. The CDR3 coding sequence is TGTGCCAGCAGCCCAGAAGGGAGCTCCTACAATGAGCAGTTCTTC. Translation gives CASSPEGSSYNEQFF.

The chain uses TRBV10-3 and TRBJ1-2, with D maybe TRBD1 (5 bases). V was clipped by 1 base and J by 4 bases, with 13 bases between them. The CDR3 is made up of 15 amino acids. From germline, CDR1 is ENHRY and CDR2 SYGVKD. Here the CDR3 reads CAISEFPDGGYGYTF. CDR3 bases: TGTGCCATCAGTGAGTTTCCGGACGGGGGCTATGGCTACACCTTC.

The chain has TRBV7-8 and TRBJ1-1, with D tentatively TRBD1 (5 bases). This CDR3 has 14 amino acids. Germline V lookup: CDR1 SGHVS, CDR2 FQNEAQ. The ends were cut back, 2 bases at V and 4 bases at J, with 11 bases in the middle. The CDR3 DNA follows: TGTGCCAGCAGCTTATCCCGACAGATCACTGAAGCTTTCTTT. Its protein product is CASSLSRQITEAFF.

This chain uses TRBV4-1 with TRBJ1-1; the D gene is possibly TRBD1 (6 bases). Germline V gene lookup returns CDR1 MGHRA and CDR2 YSYEKL. V shed 2 bases and J shed 3 bases, with 10 bases lying between them. This CDR3 has 14 amino acids. The CDR3 is CASSQLQGYTEAFF. The CDR3 region has the DNA TGCGCCAGCAGCCAACTACAGGGATACACTGAAGCTTTCTTT.

This clone was recorded a few times. This chain joins TRBV5-1 and TRBJ2-2, with a possible D match to TRBD1 (5 bases). Deletions cut 8 bases from V and 1 base from J, with 9 bases between. Germline assignment: CDR1 SGHRS and CDR2 YFSETQ. This CDR3 is 13 amino acids long. This CDR3 is CASSTENTGELFF. The DNA for the CDR3 is TGCGCCAGTTCGACAGAGAACACCGGGGAGCTGTTTTTT.

The V call is TRBV28, the J call TRBJ2-3; tentative D call: TRBD1 (6 bases). In germline, CDR1 is MDHEN, CDR2 SYDVKM. The CDR3 runs to 17 residues. Between the trimmed V and J ends, which lost 2 bases and 2 bases, there was a span of 17 bases. CDR3 region: CASSLHGDTPYTDTQYF. The DNA for the CDR3 is TGTGCCAGCAGTTTACATGGGGACACACCTTACACAGATACGCAGTATTTT.

The gene calls are TRBV30 and TRBJ2-7; the match to TRBD1 covers 7 bases. Germline-derived CDR1 and CDR2 are GTSNPN and SVGIG (reference sequence). V dropped 4 bases and J dropped 7; count of bases not matched to a gene: 10. The CDR3 loop spans 13 amino acids. The DNA for the CDR3 is TGTGCCTGGATCATTAAGGGGGCTGGGGAGCAGTACTTC. This encodes CAWIIKGAGEQYF.

This chain uses TRBV7-8 with TRBJ2-7; 8 positions agree with TRBD1. V lost 1 base to trimming and J lost 6 bases; unmatched junction nucleotides: 5. Looked up from germline, CDR1 is SGHVS and CDR2 is FQNEAQ. The CDR3 covers 14 residues. The CDR3, as DNA: TGTGCCAGCAGCTTAGAGACAGGGGTTCGCGAGCAGTACTTC. Its translation is CASSLETGVREQYF. Complete variable domain (other parts from reference TRBV7-8 and TRBJ2-7): GAGVSQSPRYKVAKRGQDVALRCDPISGHVSLFWYQQALGQGPEFLTYFQNEAQLDKSGLPSDRFFAERPEGSVSTLKIQRTQQEDSAVYLCASSLETGVREQYFGPGTRLTVT.

V is TRBV2 and J is TRBJ2-1, with TRBD2 matching over 11 bases. This CDR3 is built from 17 residues. The V and J ends lost 6 bases and 4 bases, in that order; junction bases with no gene match: 11. CDR1 is SNHLY and CDR2 is FYNNEI in the germline V gene. DNA of the CDR3: TGTGCCAGCAGCTCAGTGGGACTAGCGGACTTTTACAATGAGCAGTTCTTC. It encodes CASSSVGLADFYNEQFF.

The chain employs TRBV2 and TRBJ2-3; perhaps TRBD2 as D (6 bases). Looked up from germline, CDR1 is SNHLY and CDR2 is FYNNEI. This CDR3 is built from 14 residues. V gave up 5 bases and J gave up 3 bases, with 12 bases separating them. In DNA form, the CDR3 reads TGTGCCAGCAGTAAGGGAGGATTGACAGATACGCAGTATTTT. It encodes CASSKGGLTDTQYF.

The chain employs TRBV2 and TRBJ2-2; possibly TRBD1 for D (5 bases). From germline, CDR1 is SNHLY and CDR2 FYNNEI. CDR3 size: 16 residues. The V and J ends lost 4 bases and 0 bases respectively, with 12 bases between them. The CDR3 nucleotides read TGTGCCAGCAGTGCGGAGACAGCTTCGAACACCGGGGAGCTGTTTTTT. Translation gives CASSAETASNTGELFF.

This clone was seen just once. The gene calls are TRBV30 and TRBJ2-3, with 11 bases that match TRBD2. Germline lookup yields CDR1 GTSNPN and CDR2 SVGIG (reference sequence). The CDR3 contains 15 residues. V gave up 5 bases and J gave up 3 bases; unmatched junction bases: 7. CDR3 amino acids: CAWGVGLAVTDTQYF. In DNA form, the CDR3 reads TGTGCCTGGGGGGTGGGACTAGCGGTGACAGATACGCAGTATTTT.

V is TRBV30 and J is TRBJ2-7, with 7 positions matching TRBD1. V lost 7 bases and J lost 4; bases outside the gene matches: 10. The CDR3 consists of 13 residues. In germline, CDR1 is GTSNPN, CDR2 SVGIG (reference sequence). The CDR3 nucleotides read TGTGCCTTGATCCGGGACAGTGCTTACGAGCAGTACTTC. It encodes CALIRDSAYEQYF.

The chain couples TRBV2 to TRBJ2-1, with D possibly TRBD1 on 7 matching bases. The CDR3 spans 15 residues. Trimming took 1 base from V and 13 from J, leaving 20 bases between them. The germline gives CDR1 SNHLY, CDR2 FYNNEI. The CDR3 region is CASSEGMAGGNQQFF. CDR3 in DNA: TGTGCCAGCAGTGAAGGTATGGCAGGGGGGAATCAACAGTTCTTC.

The chain links TRBV28 to TRBJ2-7; 10 positions match TRBD2. The CDR3 sequence is 13 residues long. Germline assignment: CDR1 MDHEN and CDR2 SYDVKM. With 6 bases clipped from V and 7 bases from J, the junction kept 6 bases outside the gene matches. DNA of the CDR3: TGTGCCAGCAGACTAGCGGGAAAGTCTGAGCAGTACTTC. It is translated as CASRLAGKSEQYF.

J is TRBJ1-1 and V is TRBV7-6, with TRBD1 matching over 7 bases. The CDR3 extends over 15 amino acids. Germline CDR1 is SGHVS and CDR2 is FNYEAQ. Germline trimming cut 5 bases from V and 0 bases from J; bases unmatched to any gene: 6. The CDR3: CASSSRQGMNTEAFF. CDR3 nucleotide sequence: TGTGCCAGCAGCAGCAGACAGGGCATGAACACTGAAGCTTTCTTT.

This chain joins TRBV5-6 and TRBJ2-7; the match to TRBD1 covers 9 bases. Losses at the gene ends were 3 bases for V and 0 bases for J; bases not matched to a gene: 7. Germline V CDR1 and CDR2: SGHDT, YYEEEE. This CDR3 has 16 amino acids. CDR3 sequence (DNA): TGTGCCAGCAGCTATAGGACAGGGGACATCTCCTACGAGCAGTACTTC. This translates into CASSYRTGDISYEQYF.